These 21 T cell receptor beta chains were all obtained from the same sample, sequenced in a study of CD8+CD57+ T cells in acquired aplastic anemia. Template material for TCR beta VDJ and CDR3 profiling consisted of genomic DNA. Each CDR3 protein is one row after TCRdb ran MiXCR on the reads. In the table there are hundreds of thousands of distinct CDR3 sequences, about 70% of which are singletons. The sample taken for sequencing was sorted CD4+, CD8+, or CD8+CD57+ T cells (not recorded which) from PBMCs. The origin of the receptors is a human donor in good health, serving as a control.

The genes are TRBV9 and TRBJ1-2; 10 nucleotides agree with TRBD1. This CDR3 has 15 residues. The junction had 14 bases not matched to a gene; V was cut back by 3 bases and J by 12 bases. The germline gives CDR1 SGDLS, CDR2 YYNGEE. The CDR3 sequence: CASSEDRGYNSPHTF. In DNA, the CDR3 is TGTGCCAGCAGCGAGGACAGGGGGTATAATTCACCCCACACCTTC.

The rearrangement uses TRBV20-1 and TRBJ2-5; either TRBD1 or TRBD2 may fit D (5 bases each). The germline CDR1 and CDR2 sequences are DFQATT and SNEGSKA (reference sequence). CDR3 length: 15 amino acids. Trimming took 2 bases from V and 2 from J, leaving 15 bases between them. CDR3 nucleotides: TGCAGTGCTAGAACCACAGGCGGGCAGCAAGAGACCCAGTACTTC. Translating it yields CSARTTGGQQETQYF.

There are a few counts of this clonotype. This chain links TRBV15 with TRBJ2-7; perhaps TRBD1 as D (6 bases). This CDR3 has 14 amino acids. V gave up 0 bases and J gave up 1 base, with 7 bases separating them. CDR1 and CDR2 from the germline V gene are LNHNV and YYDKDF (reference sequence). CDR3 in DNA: TGTGCCACCAGCAGAGACAGGGGATCCTACGAGCAGTACTTC. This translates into CATSRDRGSYEQYF. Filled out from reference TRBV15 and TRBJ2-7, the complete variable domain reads DAMVIQNPRYQVTQFGKPVTLSCSQTLNHNVMYWYQQKSSQAPKLLFHYYDKDFNNEADTPDNFQSRRPNTSFCFLDIRSPGLGDTAMYLCATSRDRGSYEQYFGPGTRLTVT.

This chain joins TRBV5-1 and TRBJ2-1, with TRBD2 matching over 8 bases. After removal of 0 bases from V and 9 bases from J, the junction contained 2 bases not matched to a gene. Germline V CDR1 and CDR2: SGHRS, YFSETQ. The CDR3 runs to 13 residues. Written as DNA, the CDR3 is TGCGCCAGCAGCTTGGCGGCGGGGGGTGAGCAGTTCTTC. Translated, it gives CASSLAAGGEQFF.

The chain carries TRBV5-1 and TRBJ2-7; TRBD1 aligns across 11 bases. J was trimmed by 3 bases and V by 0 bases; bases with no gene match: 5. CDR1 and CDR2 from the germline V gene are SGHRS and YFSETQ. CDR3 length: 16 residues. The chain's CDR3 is CASSLARTGGDYEQYF. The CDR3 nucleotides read TGCGCCAGCAGCTTGGCGAGGACAGGGGGCGACTACGAGCAGTACTTC. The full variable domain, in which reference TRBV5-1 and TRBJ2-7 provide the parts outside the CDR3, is KAGVTQTPRYLIKTRGQQVTLSCSPISGHRSVSWYQQTPGQGLQFLFEYFSETQRNKGNFPGRFSGRQFSNSRSEMNVSTLELGDSALYLCASSLARTGGDYEQYFGPGTRLTVT.

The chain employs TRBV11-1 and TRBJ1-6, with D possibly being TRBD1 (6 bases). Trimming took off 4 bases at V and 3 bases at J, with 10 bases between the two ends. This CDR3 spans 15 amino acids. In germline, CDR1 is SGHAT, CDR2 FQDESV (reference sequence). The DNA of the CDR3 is TGTGCCAGCAGCTCGCCGGACAGCTATAATTCACCCCTCCACTTT. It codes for CASSSPDSYNSPLHF.

CDR3 in amino acids: CASSPDRGSHEQYF. CDR3 bases: TGTGCCAGCAGTCCTGACAGGGGGTCCCACGAGCAGTACTTC. The genes are TRBV6-1 and TRBJ2-7, with TRBD1 matching over 9 bases. This CDR3 has 14 residues. From germline, CDR1 is MNHNS and CDR2 SASEGT. The V gene end was trimmed by 5 bases and the J gene end by 5 bases; junction bases not matched to a gene: 7.

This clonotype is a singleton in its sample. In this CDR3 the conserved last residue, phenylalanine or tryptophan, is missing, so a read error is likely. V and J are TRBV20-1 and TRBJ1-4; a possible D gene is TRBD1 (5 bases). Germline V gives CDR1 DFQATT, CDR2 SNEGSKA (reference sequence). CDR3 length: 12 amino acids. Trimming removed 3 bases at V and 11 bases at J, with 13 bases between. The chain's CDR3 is CSARSQEGKLFL. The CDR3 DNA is TGCAGTGCTAGGAGCCAGGAGGGGAAACTGTTTCTT.

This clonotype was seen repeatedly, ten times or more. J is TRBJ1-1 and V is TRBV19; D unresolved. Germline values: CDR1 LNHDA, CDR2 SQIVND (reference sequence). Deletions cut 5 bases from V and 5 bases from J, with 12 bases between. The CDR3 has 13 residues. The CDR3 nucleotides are TGTGCCAGTAGTGGGGTAGTGAGGACTGAAGCTTTCTTT. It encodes CASSGVVRTEAFF.

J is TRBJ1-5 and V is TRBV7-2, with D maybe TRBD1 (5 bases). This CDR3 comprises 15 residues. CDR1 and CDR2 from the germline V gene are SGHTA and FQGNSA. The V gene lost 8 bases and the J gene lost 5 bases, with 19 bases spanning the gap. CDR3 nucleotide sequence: TGTGCCAGCTCGGTAAGAGGCAGGGATGATCAGCCCCAGCATTTT. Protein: CASSVRGRDDQPQHF.

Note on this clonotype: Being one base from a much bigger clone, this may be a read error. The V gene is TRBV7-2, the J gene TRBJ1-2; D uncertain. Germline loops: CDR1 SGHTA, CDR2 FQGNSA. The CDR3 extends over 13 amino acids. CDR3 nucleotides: TGTGCCAGCAGTGCCGGGCCTTGGGATGGCTACCCCTTC. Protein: CASSAGPWDGYPF.

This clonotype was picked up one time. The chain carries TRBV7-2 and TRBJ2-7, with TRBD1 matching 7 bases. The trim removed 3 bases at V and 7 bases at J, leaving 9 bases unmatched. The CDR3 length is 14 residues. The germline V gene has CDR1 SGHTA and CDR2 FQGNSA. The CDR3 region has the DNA TGTGCCAGCAGCTTCAGGGGGTTAACCGGGGAGCAGTACTTC. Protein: CASSFRGLTGEQYF.

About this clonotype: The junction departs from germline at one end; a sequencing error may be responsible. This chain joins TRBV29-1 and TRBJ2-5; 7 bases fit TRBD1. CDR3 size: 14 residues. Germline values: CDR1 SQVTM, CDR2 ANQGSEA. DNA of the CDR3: TGCAGCGCTAAACCGGGACAGCGTGAAGAGACCCAATACTTC. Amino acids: CSAKPGQREETQYF.

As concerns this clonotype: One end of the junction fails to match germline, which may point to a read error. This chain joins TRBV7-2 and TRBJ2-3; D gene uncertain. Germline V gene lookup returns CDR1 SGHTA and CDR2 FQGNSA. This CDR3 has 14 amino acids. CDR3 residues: CASSVETSTNTQSF. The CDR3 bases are TGTGCCAGCAGCGTAGAAACAAGCACGAACACGCAGTCTTTT.

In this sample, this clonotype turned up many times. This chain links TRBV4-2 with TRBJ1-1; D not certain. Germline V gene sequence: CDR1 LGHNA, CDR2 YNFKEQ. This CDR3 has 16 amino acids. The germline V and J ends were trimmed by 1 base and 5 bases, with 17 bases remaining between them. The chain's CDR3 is CASSQGNRATGTEAFF. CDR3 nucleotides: TGTGCCAGCAGCCAAGGGAACCGGGCCACGGGGACTGAAGCTTTCTTT.

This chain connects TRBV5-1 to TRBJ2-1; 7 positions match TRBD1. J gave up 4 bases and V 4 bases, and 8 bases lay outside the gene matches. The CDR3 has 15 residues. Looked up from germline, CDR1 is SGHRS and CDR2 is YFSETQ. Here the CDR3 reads CASSQGPGQYNEQFF. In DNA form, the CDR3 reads TGCGCCAGCAGCCAGGGACCGGGACAGTACAATGAGCAGTTCTTC. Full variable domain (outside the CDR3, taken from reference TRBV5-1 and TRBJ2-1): KAGVTQTPRYLIKTRGQQVTLSCSPISGHRSVSWYQQTPGQGLQFLFEYFSETQRNKGNFPGRFSGRQFSNSRSEMNVSTLELGDSALYLCASSQGPGQYNEQFFGPGTRLTVL.

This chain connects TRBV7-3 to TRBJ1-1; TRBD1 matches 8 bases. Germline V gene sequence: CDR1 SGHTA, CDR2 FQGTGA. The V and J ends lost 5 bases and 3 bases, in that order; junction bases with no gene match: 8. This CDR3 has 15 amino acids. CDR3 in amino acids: CASSLDGQGYTEAFF. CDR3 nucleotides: TGTGCCAGCAGCCTAGATGGACAGGGCTACACTGAAGCTTTCTTT.

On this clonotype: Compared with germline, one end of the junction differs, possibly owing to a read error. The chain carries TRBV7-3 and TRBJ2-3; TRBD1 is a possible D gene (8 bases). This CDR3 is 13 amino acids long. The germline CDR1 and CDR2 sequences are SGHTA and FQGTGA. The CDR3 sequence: CATSTGGADTQYF. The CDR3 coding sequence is TGTGCCACCAGCACAGGGGGGGCAGATACGCAGTATTTT.

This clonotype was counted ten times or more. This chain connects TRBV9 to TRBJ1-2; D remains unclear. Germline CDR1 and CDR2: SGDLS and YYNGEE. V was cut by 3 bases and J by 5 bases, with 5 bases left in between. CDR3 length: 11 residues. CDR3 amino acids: CASSAPYGYTF. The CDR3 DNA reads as TGTGCCAGCAGCGCTCCTTATGGCTACACCTTC.

The CDR3 DNA reads TGTGCCACGAGGATACACTACGAGCAGTACTTC. Translation gives CATRIHYEQYF. The chain links TRBV10-3 to TRBJ2-7; D gene uncertain. Per germline, CDR1 ENHRY and CDR2 SYGVKD. The CDR3 extends over 11 amino acids. Deletions cut 10 bases from V and 3 bases from J, with 10 bases between.

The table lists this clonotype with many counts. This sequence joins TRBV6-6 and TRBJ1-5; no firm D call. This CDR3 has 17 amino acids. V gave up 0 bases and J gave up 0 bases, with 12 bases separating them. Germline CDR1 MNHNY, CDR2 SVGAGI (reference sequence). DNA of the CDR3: TGTGCCAGCAGTTACTCGAGGCCGGGGAATAGCAATCAGCCCCAGCATTTT. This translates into CASSYSRPGNSNQPQHF.